The present T cell receptor beta chain was sequenced within a study of shared clonotypes between healthy human individuals. Whole-study findings and limits: In several donors, about 5% of naive CD4 clonotypes appeared in common. Estimated clonotype richness was generally higher in naive than memory subsets.

Trimming removed 3 bases from V and 0 bases from J, with 8 bases in between. The length of the CDR3 is 14 residues. Germline V gene lookup returns CDR1 MNHEY and CDR2 SMNVEV (reference sequence). A single count supports this clone. Its specificity is unknown. Several immunoSEQ plates received, in even portions, the genomic DNA of each subset. The data were produced by immunoSEQ multiplex PCR, yet TCRdb's version contains in-frame clones alone and is incomplete. The profile shows a few million clones, 85% to 95% of them singletons. The sequenced material came from naive CD4+ T cells from PBMCs. The subset: CD45RA+ positively selected. The V and J genes are TRBV27 and TRBJ1-2; no firm D call. This receptor was identified in a man between 18 and 35 years old in good health. Some clones in this sample may be carry-over from other donors' samples. The CDR3 bases are TGTGCCAGCAGTTTTGGTCCTACTAACTATGGCTACACCTTC. It translates to CASSFGPTNYGYTF.